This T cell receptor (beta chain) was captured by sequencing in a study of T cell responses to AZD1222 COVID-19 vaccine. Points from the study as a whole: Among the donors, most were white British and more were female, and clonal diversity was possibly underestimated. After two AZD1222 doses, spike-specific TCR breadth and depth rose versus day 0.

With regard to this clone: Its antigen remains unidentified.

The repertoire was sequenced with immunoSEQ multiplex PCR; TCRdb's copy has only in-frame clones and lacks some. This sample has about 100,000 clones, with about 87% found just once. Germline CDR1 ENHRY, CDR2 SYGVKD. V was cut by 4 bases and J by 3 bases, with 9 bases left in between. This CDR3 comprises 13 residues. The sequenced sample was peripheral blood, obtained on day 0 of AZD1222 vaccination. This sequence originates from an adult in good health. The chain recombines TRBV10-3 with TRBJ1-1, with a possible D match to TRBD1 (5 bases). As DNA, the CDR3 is TGTGCCATCAGTGCTGGGGGGTACACTGAAGCTTTCTTT. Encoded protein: CAISAGGYTEAFF.